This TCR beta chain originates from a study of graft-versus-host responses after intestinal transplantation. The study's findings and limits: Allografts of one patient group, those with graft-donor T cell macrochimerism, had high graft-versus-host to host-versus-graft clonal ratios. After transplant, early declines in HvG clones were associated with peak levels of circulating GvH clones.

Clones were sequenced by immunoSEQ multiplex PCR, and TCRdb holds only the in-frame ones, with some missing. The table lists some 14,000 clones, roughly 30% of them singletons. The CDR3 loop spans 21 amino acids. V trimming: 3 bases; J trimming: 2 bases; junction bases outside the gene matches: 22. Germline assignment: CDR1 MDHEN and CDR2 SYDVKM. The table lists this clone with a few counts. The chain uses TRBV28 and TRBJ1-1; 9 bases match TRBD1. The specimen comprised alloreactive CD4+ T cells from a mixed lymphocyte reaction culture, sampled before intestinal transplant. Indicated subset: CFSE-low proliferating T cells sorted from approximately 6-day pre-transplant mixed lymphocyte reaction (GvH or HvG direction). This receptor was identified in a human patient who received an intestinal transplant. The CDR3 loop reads CASSFGVGLAGTGTFNTEAFF. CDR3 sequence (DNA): TGTGCCAGCAGTTTTGGAGTTGGTCTGGCTGGGACAGGGACATTTAACACTGAAGCTTTCTTT.